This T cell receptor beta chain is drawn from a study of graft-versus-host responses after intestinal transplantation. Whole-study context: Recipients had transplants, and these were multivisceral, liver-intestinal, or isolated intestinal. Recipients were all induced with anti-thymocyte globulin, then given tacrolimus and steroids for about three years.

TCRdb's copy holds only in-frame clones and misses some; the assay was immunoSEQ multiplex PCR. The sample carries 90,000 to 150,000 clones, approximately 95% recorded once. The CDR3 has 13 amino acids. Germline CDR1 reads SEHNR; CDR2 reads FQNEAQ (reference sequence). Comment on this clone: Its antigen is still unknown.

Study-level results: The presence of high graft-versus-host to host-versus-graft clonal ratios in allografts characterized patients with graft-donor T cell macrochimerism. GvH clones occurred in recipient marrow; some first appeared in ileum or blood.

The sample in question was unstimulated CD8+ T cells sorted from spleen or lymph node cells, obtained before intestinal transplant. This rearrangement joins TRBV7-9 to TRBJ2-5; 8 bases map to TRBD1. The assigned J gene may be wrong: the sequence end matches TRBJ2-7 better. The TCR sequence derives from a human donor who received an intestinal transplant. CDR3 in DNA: TGTGCCAGCAGCTCCTGGGACAGGAGCGAGCAGTACTTC. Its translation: CASSSWDRSEQYF.